This T cell receptor (beta chain) derives from a study of graft-versus-host responses after intestinal transplantation. Overall study: Multivisceral, liver-intestinal, or isolated intestinal grafts were transplanted into recipients. Tacrolimus and steroids were given for about three years to all recipients after anti-thymocyte globulin induction.

Trimming left V 0 bases short and J 5 bases short, with 11 bases between. The germline V gene encodes CDR1 SGHRS and CDR2 YFSETQ. This CDR3 comprises 14 residues. For this clone: The antigen is unknown.

TCRdb's table, derived via immunoSEQ multiplex PCR, lists solely in-frame clones and lacks some. The table lists 90,000 to 150,000 clones, approximately 95% of them singletons. Study-wide results and caveats: GvH clones turned up in recipient marrow; some had shown up first in ileum or blood. Where graft-donor T cell macrochimerism was present, patients had high graft-versus-host to host-versus-graft clonal ratios in allografts.

The rearrangement uses TRBV5-1 and TRBJ1-1; the D gene is possibly TRBD1 (5 bases). The sequences come from unstimulated CD4+ T cells sorted from spleen or lymph node cells, collected before intestinal transplant. This receptor was taken from a human donor who received an intestinal transplant. Written as DNA, the CDR3 is TGCGCCAGCAGCTTGGGGGACGGAGATACTGAAGCTTTCTTT. Encoded protein: CASSLGDGDTEAFF.